These T cell receptor beta chains were read from a single sample in a study of blood T cell repertoires in COVID-19. Some clones are missing from TCRdb's copy, which holds only in-frame ones; the method was immunoSEQ multiplex PCR. The top ten clones hold over 6% of a sample with more than 300,000 clones, 87% of them seen once. The sample was peripheral blood. These receptors all come from a woman in her forties or fifties with COVID-19, enrolled during active disease. Each CDR3 is given with its conserved first and last residue. Fields, in order: V gene, D gene, J gene, clone size, CDR3 DNA, CDR3 protein. The D gene is left open where the match is weak. Only part of the rows carry a size: once, few, many, or a class if the clone is expanded.

v_gene: TRBV7-3; d_gene: TRBD2; j_gene: TRBJ2-1; abundance: -; CDR3nt: TGTGCCAGCAGCCCCCGAAGCGGGACGCACAATGAGCAGTTCTTC; CDR3aa: CASSPRSGTHNEQFF
v_gene: TRBV7-2; d_gene: -; j_gene: TRBJ1-5; abundance: -; CDR3nt: TGTGCCAGCAGCTTTCGGCAGGGTTGGCCTCAGCCCCAGCATTTT; CDR3aa: CASSFRQGWPQPQHF
v_gene: TRBV11-2; d_gene: -; j_gene: TRBJ1-6; abundance: -; CDR3nt: TGTGCCAGCACGTGGGGCCGGTCGAATTCACCCCTCCACTTT; CDR3aa: CASTWGRSNSPLHF
v_gene: TRBV6-5; d_gene: -; j_gene: TRBJ1-5; abundance: -; CDR3nt: TGTGCCAGCAGGGACCCAGGGCAGAGCAATCAGCCCCAGCATTTT; CDR3aa: CASRDPGQSNQPQHF
v_gene: TRBV7-9; d_gene: TRBD1; j_gene: TRBJ2-7; abundance: -; CDR3nt: TGTGCCAGCAGCCCAGGGGGGACAGGGGCCTCCGAGCAGTACTTC; CDR3aa: CASSPGGTGASEQYF
v_gene: TRBV6-6; d_gene: -; j_gene: TRBJ1-2; abundance: -; CDR3nt: TGTGCCAGCAGTGAGGGCAGGAAATCTAACTATGGCTACACCTTC; CDR3aa: CASSEGRKSNYGYTF
v_gene: TRBV5-6; d_gene: -; j_gene: TRBJ2-1; abundance: -; CDR3nt: TGTGCCAGCAGCTTGGGCTCGAGAGGACAAATTAGCTCCTACAATGAGCAGTTCTTC; CDR3aa: CASSLGSRGQISSYNEQFF
v_gene: TRBV7-2; d_gene: -; j_gene: TRBJ1-5; abundance: -; CDR3nt: TGTGCCAGCAGCTTAGTTGGAGATCAGCCCCAGCATTTT; CDR3aa: CASSLVGDQPQHF
v_gene: TRBV4-1; d_gene: -; j_gene: TRBJ2-1; abundance: -; CDR3nt: TGCGCCAGCAGCCAGGGACTTACGAATGAGCAGTTCTTC; CDR3aa: CASSQGLTNEQFF
v_gene: TRBV7-9; d_gene: TRBD1; j_gene: TRBJ1-4; abundance: -; CDR3nt: TGTGCCAGCAGCTACTGGACAGGGGCGGCTAATGAAAAACTGTTTTTT; CDR3aa: CASSYWTGAANEKLFF
v_gene: TRBV27; d_gene: -; j_gene: TRBJ1-1; abundance: -; CDR3nt: TGTGCCAGCAGTTTTCAACAGGCGAACACTGAAGCTTTCTTT; CDR3aa: CASSFQQANTEAFF
v_gene: TRBV5-1; d_gene: -; j_gene: TRBJ1-1; abundance: -; CDR3nt: TGCGCCAGCAGCTTGGTGGGGGGTCCCGCTGAAGCTTTCTTT; CDR3aa: CASSLVGGPAEAFF
v_gene: TRBV29-1; d_gene: TRBD1; j_gene: TRBJ1-4; abundance: -; CDR3nt: TGCAGCGTTGCGGACAGGGATGAAAAACTGTTTTTT; CDR3aa: CSVADRDEKLFF
v_gene: TRBV5-1; d_gene: -; j_gene: TRBJ1-1; abundance: -; CDR3nt: TGCGCCAGCAGCTTGGGGCAGGGAGGCGCTGAAGCTTTCTTT; CDR3aa: CASSLGQGGAEAFF
v_gene: TRBV4-1; d_gene: TRBD2; j_gene: TRBJ2-5; abundance: -; CDR3nt: TGCGCCAGCAGCCAAGCCCCCGGGCGGGAGGGCCGAGAGACCCAGTACTTC; CDR3aa: CASSQAPGREGRETQYF
v_gene: TRBV2; d_gene: -; j_gene: TRBJ2-3; abundance: once; CDR3nt: TGTGCCAGCAGTGGGTTATTCGGGGACGGACAGAGTCAGTCTGGTACGCAGTATTTT; CDR3aa: CASSGLFGDGQSQSGTQYF
v_gene: TRBV6-5; d_gene: -; j_gene: TRBJ1-4; abundance: -; CDR3nt: TGTGCCAGCAGTTACTCGATGGAGAGGGTCGGTGAAAAACTGTTTTTT; CDR3aa: CASSYSMERVGEKLFF
v_gene: TRBV19; d_gene: -; j_gene: TRBJ2-7; abundance: -; CDR3nt: TGTGCCAGTAGTCCGCTGGGCCGGGGGTACGAGCAGTACTTC; CDR3aa: CASSPLGRGYEQYF
v_gene: TRBV6-2/TRBV6-3; d_gene: TRBD2; j_gene: TRBJ2-2; abundance: -; CDR3nt: TGTGCCAGCAGTCGCGGATCGCGGGAGGGACTCACCGGGGAGCTGTTTTTT; CDR3aa: CASSRGSREGLTGELFF
v_gene: TRBV19; d_gene: TRBD2; j_gene: TRBJ2-1; abundance: -; CDR3nt: TGTGCCAGTAGTATGGACGGCGGGAGTATCAATGAGCAGTTCTTC; CDR3aa: CASSMDGGSINEQFF
v_gene: TRBV14; d_gene: -; j_gene: TRBJ1-2; abundance: -; CDR3nt: TGTGCCAGCAGCCAAGATCTCTTCTATGGCTACACCTTC; CDR3aa: CASSQDLFYGYTF
v_gene: TRBV5-1; d_gene: -; j_gene: TRBJ1-5; abundance: -; CDR3nt: TGCGCCAGCAGTAGCGGAGACAATCAGCCCCAGCATTTT; CDR3aa: CASSSGDNQPQHF
v_gene: TRBV6-5; d_gene: TRBD2; j_gene: TRBJ2-7; abundance: -; CDR3nt: TGTGCCAGCAGTTACGGGACTAGCGGGAGGGCATACGAGCAGTACTTC; CDR3aa: CASSYGTSGRAYEQYF
v_gene: TRBV7-2; d_gene: TRBD2; j_gene: TRBJ2-7; abundance: few; CDR3nt: TGTGCCAGCAGCCCTGGCCGAGCGGGAGTGGGCTACGAGCAGTACTTC; CDR3aa: CASSPGRAGVGYEQYF
v_gene: TRBV7-6; d_gene: TRBD2; j_gene: TRBJ2-2; abundance: -; CDR3nt: TGTGCCAGCAGCACGACTAGCGGGAGGGCTGGGACCGGGGAGCTGTTTTTT; CDR3aa: CASSTTSGRAGTGELFF
v_gene: TRBV2; d_gene: TRBD2; j_gene: TRBJ2-7; abundance: -; CDR3nt: TGTGCCAGCAGGGGACTAGTCGACGAGCAGTACTTC; CDR3aa: CASRGLVDEQYF
v_gene: TRBV4-3; d_gene: TRBD1; j_gene: TRBJ2-2; abundance: -; CDR3nt: TGCGCCAGCAGCCCGGGGACAGCGAACACCGGGGAGCTGTTTTTT; CDR3aa: CASSPGTANTGELFF
v_gene: TRBV5-1; d_gene: -; j_gene: TRBJ1-5; abundance: -; CDR3nt: TGCGCCAGCGCGAACAGGCCCGGAGGCAATCAGCCCCAGCATTTT; CDR3aa: CASANRPGGNQPQHF
v_gene: TRBV15; d_gene: TRBD1; j_gene: TRBJ2-6; abundance: few; CDR3nt: TGTGCCACCAGCAGAGAGGGACAGGGGGAGCTGACTTTC; CDR3aa: CATSREGQGELTF
v_gene: TRBV6-5; d_gene: -; j_gene: TRBJ2-7; abundance: -; CDR3nt: TGTGCCAGCAGTCCCCGACAGAGGAGCTCCTACGAGCAGTACTTC; CDR3aa: CASSPRQRSSYEQYF
v_gene: TRBV7-2; d_gene: TRBD1; j_gene: TRBJ1-2; abundance: -; CDR3nt: TGTGCCAGCAGCTTAAACAGGGGGGTCTATGGCTACACCTTC; CDR3aa: CASSLNRGVYGYTF
v_gene: TRBV5-1; d_gene: -; j_gene: TRBJ2-1; abundance: -; CDR3nt: TGCGCCAGCAGTCACCCGGTTACAGGATTAAGCTCCTACAATGAGCAGTTCTTC; CDR3aa: CASSHPVTGLSSYNEQFF
v_gene: TRBV30; d_gene: -; j_gene: TRBJ1-1; abundance: -; CDR3nt: TGTGCCTGGAGTGTCAGGAGGGACACTGAAGCTTTCTTT; CDR3aa: CAWSVRRDTEAFF
v_gene: TRBV12-2; d_gene: -; j_gene: TRBJ2-7; abundance: -; CDR3nt: TGTGCAAGTCGCTTAGCGATGAGACAGGGGCGAGGACACCAGAGCTACTACGAGCAGTACTTC; CDR3aa: CASRLAMRQGRGHQSYYEQYF
v_gene: TRBV10-1; d_gene: -; j_gene: TRBJ2-5; abundance: -; CDR3nt: TGCGCCACCCAAGACAGACTCCAAGAGACCCAGTACTTC; CDR3aa: CATQDRLQETQYF
v_gene: TRBV7-2; d_gene: -; j_gene: TRBJ1-4; abundance: -; CDR3nt: TGTGCCAGCAGCTTGACCGAGGGGGAAGAAAAACTGTTTTTT; CDR3aa: CASSLTEGEEKLFF
v_gene: TRBV14; d_gene: -; j_gene: TRBJ2-2; abundance: -; CDR3nt: TGTGCCAGCAGCCGACGCGGAACTACCAACACCGGGGAGCTGTTTTTT; CDR3aa: CASSRRGTTNTGELFF
v_gene: TRBV5-1; d_gene: -; j_gene: TRBJ1-1; abundance: -; CDR3nt: TGCGCCAGCAGCTTTCGAGAAGGAGTTGGCACTGAAGCTTTCTTT; CDR3aa: CASSFREGVGTEAFF
v_gene: TRBV10-3; d_gene: -; j_gene: TRBJ1-1; abundance: -; CDR3nt: TGTGCCATCACCTTAACAGAGAACACTGAAGCTTTCTTT; CDR3aa: CAITLTENTEAFF
v_gene: TRBV7-6; d_gene: TRBD1; j_gene: TRBJ2-2; abundance: once; CDR3nt: TGTGCCAGCAGCGAGACAGGGGGCGCGGCCGGGGAGCTGTTTTTT; CDR3aa: CASSETGGAAGELFF
v_gene: TRBV18; d_gene: TRBD1; j_gene: TRBJ2-1; abundance: -; CDR3nt: TGTGCCAGCTCACGATCAGGGGGCTTGGATGAGCAGTTCTTC; CDR3aa: CASSRSGGLDEQFF
v_gene: TRBV9; d_gene: TRBD2; j_gene: TRBJ2-1; abundance: -; CDR3nt: TGTGCCAGCAGCGTAGGGCTAGCGGGACATACATACAATGAGCAGTTCTTC; CDR3aa: CASSVGLAGHTYNEQFF
v_gene: TRBV10-2; d_gene: TRBD1; j_gene: TRBJ1-2; abundance: -; CDR3nt: TGCGCCAGCAGTGAGTCTGACAGGGTCTATGGCTACACCTTC; CDR3aa: CASSESDRVYGYTF
v_gene: TRBV30; d_gene: -; j_gene: TRBJ1-2; abundance: -; CDR3nt: TGTGCCTGGAGTGAGCGGAACCTCGGCTACACCTTC; CDR3aa: CAWSERNLGYTF
v_gene: TRBV5-6; d_gene: -; j_gene: TRBJ2-3; abundance: -; CDR3nt: TGTGCCAGCACTCGGGAAGGTACGCAGTATTTT; CDR3aa: CASTREGTQYF
v_gene: TRBV5-1; d_gene: -; j_gene: TRBJ2-1; abundance: -; CDR3nt: TGCGCCAGCAGCCTCTATGGGAGGTCCGGCAATGAGCAGTTCTTC; CDR3aa: CASSLYGRSGNEQFF
v_gene: TRBV6-2/TRBV6-3; d_gene: TRBD1; j_gene: TRBJ1-5; abundance: -; CDR3nt: TGTGCCAGCAGTTACGGGACAGGGGATCAGCCCCAGCATTTT; CDR3aa: CASSYGTGDQPQHF
v_gene: TRBV2; d_gene: -; j_gene: TRBJ1-2; abundance: -; CDR3nt: TGTGCCAGCAGGACGACCACAGGGAAGGAACATCACTATGGCTACACCTTC; CDR3aa: CASRTTTGKEHHYGYTF
v_gene: TRBV6-5; d_gene: -; j_gene: TRBJ1-1; abundance: -; CDR3nt: TGTGCCAGTTCAAAATCCAGGGCCCCCTCAGCGGAAGCTTTCTTT; CDR3aa: CASSKSRAPSAEAFF
v_gene: TRBV10-3; d_gene: TRBD1; j_gene: TRBJ1-1; abundance: -; CDR3nt: TGTGCCTCTCGACAGGGGATTACTGAAGCTTTCTTT; CDR3aa: CASRQGITEAFF
v_gene: TRBV5-8; d_gene: -; j_gene: TRBJ1-6; abundance: -; CDR3nt: TGTGCCAGCAGCTTGGCGGGCAGGGGCACTTATTCACCCCTCCACTTT; CDR3aa: CASSLAGRGTYSPLHF
v_gene: TRBV5-1; d_gene: TRBD2; j_gene: TRBJ2-1; abundance: -; CDR3nt: TGCGCCAGCAGCTTGTGGCCTAGCGGGAGAGATGAGCAGTTCTTC; CDR3aa: CASSLWPSGRDEQFF
v_gene: TRBV27; d_gene: -; j_gene: TRBJ2-5; abundance: -; CDR3nt: TGTGCCAGCAGTTCCGATGCGGGGGCCGGGACCCAGTACTTC; CDR3aa: CASSSDAGAGTQYF
v_gene: TRBV27; d_gene: TRBD1; j_gene: TRBJ1-4; abundance: -; CDR3nt: TGTGCCAGCAGTAGAGGACAGGGACGTGAAAAACTGTTTTTT; CDR3aa: CASSRGQGREKLFF